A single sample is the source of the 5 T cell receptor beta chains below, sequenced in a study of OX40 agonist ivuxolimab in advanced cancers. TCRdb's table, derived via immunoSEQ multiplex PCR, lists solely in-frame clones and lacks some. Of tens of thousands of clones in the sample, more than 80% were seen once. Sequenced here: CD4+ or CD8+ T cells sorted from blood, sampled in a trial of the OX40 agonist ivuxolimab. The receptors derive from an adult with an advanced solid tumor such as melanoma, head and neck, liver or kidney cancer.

The CDR3 DNA reads TGTGCCAGCAGCTTAGGTAGTACGGATGAAGAGACCCAGTACTTC. Its translation is CASSLGSTDEETQYF. This sequence joins TRBV11-3 and TRBJ2-5; no clear D. This CDR3 has 15 amino acids. V lost 1 base to trimming and J lost 3 bases, with 12 bases between them. Germline CDR1 reads SGHNT; CDR2 reads YENEEA.

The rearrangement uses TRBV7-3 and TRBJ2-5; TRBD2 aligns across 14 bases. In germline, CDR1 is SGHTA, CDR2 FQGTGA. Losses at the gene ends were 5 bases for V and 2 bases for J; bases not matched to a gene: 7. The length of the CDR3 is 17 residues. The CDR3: CASSLGLAGGRQETQYF. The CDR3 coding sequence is TGTGCCAGCAGCCTAGGACTAGCGGGGGGAAGGCAAGAGACCCAGTACTTC. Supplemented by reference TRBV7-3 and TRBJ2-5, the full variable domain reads GAGVSQTPSNKVTEKGKYVELRCDPISGHTALYWYRQSLGQGPEFLIYFQGTGAADDSGLPNDRFFAVRPEGSVSTLKIQRTERGDSAVYLCASSLGLAGGRQETQYFGPGTRLLVL.

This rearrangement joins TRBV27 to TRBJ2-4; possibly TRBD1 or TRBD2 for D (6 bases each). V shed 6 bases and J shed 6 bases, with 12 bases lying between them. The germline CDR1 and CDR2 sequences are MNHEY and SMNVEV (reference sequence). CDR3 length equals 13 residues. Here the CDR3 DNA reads TGTGCCAGCAGCCGGGGGCCGATAAACATTCAGTACTTC. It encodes CASSRGPINIQYF.

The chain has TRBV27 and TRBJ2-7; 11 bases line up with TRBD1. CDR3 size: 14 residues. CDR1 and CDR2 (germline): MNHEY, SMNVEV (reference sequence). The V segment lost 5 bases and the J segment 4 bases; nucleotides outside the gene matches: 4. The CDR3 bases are TGTGCCAGCAGTCACCGGGACAGGGGGTACGAGCAGTACTTC. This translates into CASSHRDRGYEQYF.

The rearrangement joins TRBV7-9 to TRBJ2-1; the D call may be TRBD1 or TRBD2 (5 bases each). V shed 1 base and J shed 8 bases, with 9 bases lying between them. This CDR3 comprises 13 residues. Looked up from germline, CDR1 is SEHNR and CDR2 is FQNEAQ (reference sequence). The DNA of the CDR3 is TGTGCCAGCAGCTTAGGGCAGGGAGATGAGCAGTTCTTC. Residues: CASSLGQGDEQFF.